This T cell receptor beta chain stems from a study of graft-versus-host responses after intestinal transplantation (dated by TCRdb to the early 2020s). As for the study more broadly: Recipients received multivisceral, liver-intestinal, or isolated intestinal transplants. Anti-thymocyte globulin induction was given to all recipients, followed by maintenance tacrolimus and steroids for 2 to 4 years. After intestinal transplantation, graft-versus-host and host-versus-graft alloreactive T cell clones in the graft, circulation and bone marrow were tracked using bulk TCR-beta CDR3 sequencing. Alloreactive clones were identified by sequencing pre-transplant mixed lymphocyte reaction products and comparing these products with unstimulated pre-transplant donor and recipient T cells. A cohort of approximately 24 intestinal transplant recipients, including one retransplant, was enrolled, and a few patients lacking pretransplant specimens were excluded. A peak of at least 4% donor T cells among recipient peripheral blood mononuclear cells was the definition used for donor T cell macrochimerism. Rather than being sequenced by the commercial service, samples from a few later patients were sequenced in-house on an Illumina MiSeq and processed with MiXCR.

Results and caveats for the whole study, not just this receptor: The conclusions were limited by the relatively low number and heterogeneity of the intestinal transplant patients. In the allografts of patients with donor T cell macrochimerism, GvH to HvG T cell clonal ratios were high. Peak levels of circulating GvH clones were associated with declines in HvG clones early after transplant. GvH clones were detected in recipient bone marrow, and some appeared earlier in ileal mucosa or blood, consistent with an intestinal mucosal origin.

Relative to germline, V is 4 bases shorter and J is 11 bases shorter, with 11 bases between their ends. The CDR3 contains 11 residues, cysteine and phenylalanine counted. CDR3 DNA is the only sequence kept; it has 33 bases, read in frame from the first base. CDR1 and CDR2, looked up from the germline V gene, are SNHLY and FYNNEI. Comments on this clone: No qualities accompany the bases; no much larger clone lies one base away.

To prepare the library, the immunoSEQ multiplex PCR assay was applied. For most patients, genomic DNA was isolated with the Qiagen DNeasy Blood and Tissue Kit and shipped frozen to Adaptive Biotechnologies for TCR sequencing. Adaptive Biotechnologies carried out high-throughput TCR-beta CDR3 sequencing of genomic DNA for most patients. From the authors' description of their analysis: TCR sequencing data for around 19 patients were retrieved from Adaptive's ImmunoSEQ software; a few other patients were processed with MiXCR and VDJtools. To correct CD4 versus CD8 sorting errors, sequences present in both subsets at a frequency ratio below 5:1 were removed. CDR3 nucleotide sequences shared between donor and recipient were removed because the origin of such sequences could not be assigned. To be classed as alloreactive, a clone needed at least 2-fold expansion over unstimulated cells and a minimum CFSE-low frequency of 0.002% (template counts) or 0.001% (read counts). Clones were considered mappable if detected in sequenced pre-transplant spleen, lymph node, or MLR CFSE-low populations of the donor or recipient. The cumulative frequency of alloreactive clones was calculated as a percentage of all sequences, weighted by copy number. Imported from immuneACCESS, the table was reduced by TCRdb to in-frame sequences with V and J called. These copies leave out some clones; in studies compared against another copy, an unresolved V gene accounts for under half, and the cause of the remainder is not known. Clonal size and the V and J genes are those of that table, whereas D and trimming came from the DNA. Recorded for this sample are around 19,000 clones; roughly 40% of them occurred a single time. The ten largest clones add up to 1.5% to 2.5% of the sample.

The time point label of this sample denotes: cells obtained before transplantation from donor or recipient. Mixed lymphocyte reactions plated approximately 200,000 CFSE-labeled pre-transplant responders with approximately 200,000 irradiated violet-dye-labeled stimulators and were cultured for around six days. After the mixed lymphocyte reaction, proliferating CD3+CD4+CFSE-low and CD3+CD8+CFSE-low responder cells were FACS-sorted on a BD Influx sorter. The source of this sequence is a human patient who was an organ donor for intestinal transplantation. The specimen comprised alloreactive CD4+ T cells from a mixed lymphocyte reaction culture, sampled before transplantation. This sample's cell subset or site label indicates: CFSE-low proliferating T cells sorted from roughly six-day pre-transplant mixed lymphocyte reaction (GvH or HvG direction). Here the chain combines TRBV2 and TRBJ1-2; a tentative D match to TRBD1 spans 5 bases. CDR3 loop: CASSGAGRYTF. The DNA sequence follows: TGTGCCAGCAGTGGGGCAGGGAGGTACACCTTC. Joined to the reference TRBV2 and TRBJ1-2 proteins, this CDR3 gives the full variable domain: EPEVTQTPSHQVTQMGQEVILRCVPISNHLYFYWYRQILGQKVEFLVSFYNNEISEKSEIFDDQFSVERPDGSNFTLKIRSTKLEDSAMYFCASSGAGRYTFGSGTRLTVV.